These 5 T cell receptor beta chains came from one sample sequenced in a study of blood T cell repertoires in COVID-19. Sequenced by immunoSEQ multiplex PCR; TCRdb stores in-frame clones only, minus some. The sample lists about 140,000 clones, 60% to 85% occurring once. The sequencing input was peripheral blood. These receptors were obtained from a woman older than 75 with active or convalescent COVID-19.

V gene TRBV19 combines with J gene TRBJ1-1; TRBD1 matches at 8 bases. The CDR3 is 16 amino acids. Germline-derived CDR1 and CDR2 are LNHDA and SQIVND (reference sequence). V was pared by 7 bases and J by 1 base, with 11 bases of the junction left unmatched. The CDR3 loop is CASTIAAGGQNTEAFF. CDR3 nucleotide sequence: TGTGCCAGTACCATTGCCGCAGGGGGCCAGAACACTGAAGCTTTCTTT.

This clone was counted only a few times. The chain uses TRBV7-9 and TRBJ1-6; TRBD1 aligns across 7 bases. V was clipped by 5 bases and J by 10 bases; unmatched bases: 14. This CDR3 is built from 16 residues. The germline V gene has CDR1 SEHNR and CDR2 FQNEAQ (reference sequence). CDR3 in amino acids: CASSSRTGHFGSPLHF. The DNA of the CDR3 is TGTGCCAGCAGCAGCCGGACAGGCCACTTCGGGTCACCCCTCCACTTT.

The chain employs TRBV18 and TRBJ2-5; TRBD1 is a possible D gene (5 bases). Between the trimmed V and J ends, which lost 2 bases and 7 bases, there was a span of 14 bases. Germline V gives CDR1 KGHSH, CDR2 LQKENI. The CDR3 spans 14 residues. The CDR3 DNA follows: TGTGCCAGCTCACCAAGGGGAACTAAAGGGACCCAGTACTTC. It codes for CASSPRGTKGTQYF.

The gene calls are TRBV27 and TRBJ2-5, with D perhaps TRBD2 (6 bases). The V gene lost 1 base and the J gene lost 3 bases, with 15 bases spanning the gap. This CDR3 is built from 16 residues. Germline V gives CDR1 MNHEY, CDR2 SMNVEV (reference sequence). For the CDR3, the DNA is TGTGCCAGCAGTTTATTGGCCGGAGGGTTAAAAGAGACCCAGTACTTC. Its translation: CASSLLAGGLKETQYF.

The CDR3 region is CAWSDRRGRGGNYGYTF. CDR3 coding DNA: TGTGCCTGGAGTGATCGCAGAGGGAGGGGTGGGAACTATGGCTACACCTTC. The V gene is TRBV30, the J gene TRBJ1-2; D possibly corresponds to TRBD1 (5 bases). CDR1 and CDR2 from the germline V gene are GTSNPN and SVGIG (reference sequence). The CDR3 runs 17 residues. The ends were cut back, 1 base at V and 2 bases at J, with 20 bases in the middle.